This T cell receptor beta chain appears in the sequencing data of a study of blood T cell repertoires in COVID-19. The protocol was immunoSEQ multiplex PCR, while the TCRdb copy is restricted to in-frame clones and leaves out a portion. The data contain about 250,000 clones, around 90% of them seen just once; the ten biggest clones take up approximately 0.8%. The germline V gene has CDR1 SGHTA and CDR2 FQGNSA. CDR3 length: 16 amino acids. V lost 5 bases to trimming and J lost 4 bases, with 15 bases between them. The V and J genes are TRBV7-2 and TRBJ2-6; D is perhaps TRBD1 (6 bases). This TCR was sampled from a woman in her twenties or thirties with acute or convalescent COVID-19. Sequencing was carried out using peripheral blood. CDR3 region: CASSPGGTMGANVLTF. As DNA, the CDR3 is TGTGCCAGCAGCCCGGGTGGGACAATGGGGGCCAACGTCCTGACTTTC.